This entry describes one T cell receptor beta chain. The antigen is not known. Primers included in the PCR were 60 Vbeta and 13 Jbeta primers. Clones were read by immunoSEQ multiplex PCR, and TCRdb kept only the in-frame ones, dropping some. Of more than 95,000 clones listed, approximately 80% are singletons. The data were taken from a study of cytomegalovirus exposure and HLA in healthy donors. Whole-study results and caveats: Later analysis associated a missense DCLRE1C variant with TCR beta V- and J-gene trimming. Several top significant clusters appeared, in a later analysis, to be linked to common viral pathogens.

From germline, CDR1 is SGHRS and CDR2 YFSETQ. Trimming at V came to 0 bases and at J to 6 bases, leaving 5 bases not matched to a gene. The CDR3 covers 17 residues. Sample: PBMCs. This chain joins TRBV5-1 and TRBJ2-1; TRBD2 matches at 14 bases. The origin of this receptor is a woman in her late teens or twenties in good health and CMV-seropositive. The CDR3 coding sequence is TGCGCCAGCAGCTTGGGGACTAGCGGGAGGTCTCGCAATGAGCAGTTCTTC. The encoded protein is CASSLGTSGRSRNEQFF.